This TCR beta chain was captured by sequencing in a study of shared clonotypes between healthy human individuals. Findings of the study overall: Between a handful of donors, naive CD4 clonotypes were shared at a level of around 4.8%. Represented diversity (both genetic and exposure-history) was limited by the small number of donors.

The data were produced by immunoSEQ multiplex PCR, yet TCRdb's version contains in-frame clones alone and is incomplete. This table has a few million clones, roughly 93% appearing once. Nashville, Tennessee was home to all donors, who were Caucasian adults. CD4+ cells were split into CD45RA+ naive and CD45RA-negative memory subsets. This CDR3 region has 14 residues. The V gene's germline CDR1 is ENHRY and CDR2 SYGVKD. The ends lost 4 bases at V and 6 bases at J; junction bases unmatched: 4. Note on this clone: Its antigen remains unknown.

Sequenced material: naive CD4+ T cells from PBMCs. The subset: CD45RA+ positively selected. This TCR came from a man aged 18 to 35 in good health. Some clones in this sample may be carry-over from other donors' samples. The gene calls are TRBV10-3 and TRBJ2-7, with 12 bases aligning to TRBD2. This CDR3 is CAISAPGLAGEQYF. The CDR3 DNA reads TGTGCCATCAGTGCACCGGGACTAGCGGGCGAGCAGTACTTC.